These T cell receptor beta chains were read from a single sample in a study of cytomegalovirus exposure and HLA in healthy donors. Data came from immunoSEQ multiplex PCR; TCRdb stores just in-frame clones and leaves some out. The sample lists a few hundred thousand clones, roughly 70% seen once, with less than 2% in the top ten. The material sequenced was PBMCs. Receptors originate from a woman younger than 45 in good health and CMV-seronegative. Each CDR3 is given with its conserved first and last residue. A D gene is named only where the DNA matches it firmly. Some rows mark clone size as missing; the rest say once, few, many or name a class of expanded clone.

J gene | D gene | clone size | V gene | CDR3 DNA | CDR3 protein
TRBJ1-4 | TRBD1 | few | TRBV9 | TGTGCCAGCAGCGCGGGACAGGGCGGTGAAAAACTGTTTTTT | CASSAGQGGEKLFF
TRBJ1-2 | NA | NA | TRBV7-9 | TGTGCCAGCAGCTTGGAGAACTATGGCTACACCTTC | CASSLENYGYTF
TRBJ2-1 | NA | few | TRBV2 | TGTGCCAGCAGTTCTCCGTACAATGAGCAGTTCTTC | CASSSPYNEQFF
TRBJ1-5 | NA | NA | TRBV30 | TGTGCCGGGAGTTTGAGGACACGGCACCTTCCTCAGGCCCAGCATTTT | CAGSLRTRHLPQAQHF
TRBJ2-1 | TRBD1 | NA | TRBV19 | TGTGCCAGCACACAGGGGGCGAGCTACAATGAGCAGTTCTTC | CASTQGASYNEQFF
TRBJ2-3 | NA | NA | TRBV12-5 | TGTGCTAGTGTTCCCCTCAGGTTTAGCACAGATACGCAGTATTTT | CASVPLRFSTDTQYF
TRBJ1-1 | NA | NA | TRBV19 | TGTGCCAGTAGTATAGGCGGGGGTACAAGCCCCCGATGGGGCACTGAAGCTTTCTTT | CASSIGGGTSPRWGTEAFF
TRBJ2-1 | TRBD2 | NA | TRBV4-1 | TGCGCCAGCGGGCTAGCGGGGGAAGGCAATGAGCAGTTCTTC | CASGLAGEGNEQFF
TRBJ2-6 | NA | NA | TRBV5-1 | TGCGCCAGCAGACCCCTCCAGGCGGGGGCCAACGTCCTGACTTTC | CASRPLQAGANVLTF
TRBJ1-5 | NA | NA | TRBV19 | TGTGCCAGTAGTATAGATTCGGGGGGGGGCTTATACCAGCCCCAGCATTTT | CASSIDSGGGLYQPQHF
TRBJ2-7 | NA | NA | TRBV9 | TGTGCCAGCAGCGTCGGGACTTTTAACTCCTACGAGCAGTACTTC | CASSVGTFNSYEQYF
TRBJ2-1 | NA | NA | TRBV5-1 | TGCGCCAGCAGCTTGGGGCGGGCCTCCTACAATGAGCAGTTCTTC | CASSLGRASYNEQFF
TRBJ1-1 | NA | NA | TRBV4-1 | TGCGCCAGCAGCCAACTCCCCCTGAACACTGAAGCTTTCTTT | CASSQLPLNTEAFF
TRBJ2-1 | NA | NA | TRBV10-3 | TGTGCCATCAGTCAGTACAATGAGCAGTTCTTC | CAISQYNEQFF
TRBJ1-2 | TRBD1 | few | TRBV30 | TGTGCCTGGTTCGAAAGGGACAGGGAGGGCAGCTATGGCTACACCTTC | CAWFERDREGSYGYTF
TRBJ2-5 | TRBD2 | NA | TRBV5-4 | TGTGCCAGCAGCAATAGCGGGGGGACACAAGAGACCCAGTACTTC | CASSNSGGTQETQYF
TRBJ2-7 | TRBD2 | NA | TRBV13 | TGTGACAGCAGGTCGAGGGGACTATACGAGCAGTACTTC | CDSRSRGLYEQYF
TRBJ2-2 | NA | NA | TRBV27 | TGTGCCAGCAGTTTAGGGGCGTCCACCGGGGAGCTGTTTTTT | CASSLGASTGELFF
TRBJ2-2 | TRBD2 | medium-sized | TRBV29-1 | TGCAGCGCTGGGACTAGCGGGGGGATTATGTTTTTT | CSAGTSGGIMFF
TRBJ2-1 | TRBD2 | NA | TRBV5-1 | TGCGCCAGCAGCTCGAGTAGCGGGTTGTACAATGAGCAGTTCTTC | CASSSSSGLYNEQFF
TRBJ2-7 | NA | once | TRBV6-5 | TGTGCCAGCAGGGAGCGGACAGTTACCTACGAGCAGTACTTC | CASRERTVTYEQYF
TRBJ1-2 | TRBD1 | few | TRBV10-3 | TGTGCCATCAGTGCGGACAGGGTGAGTGGCTACACCTTC | CAISADRVSGYTF
TRBJ1-5 | NA | NA | TRBV4-1 | TGCGCCAGCAGCCAAGATTCAGGGTGGGATCAGCCCCAGCATTTT | CASSQDSGWDQPQHF
TRBJ1-3 | NA | once | TRBV9 | TGTGCCAGCAGCGTAGCAGATGGAAACACCATATATTTT | CASSVADGNTIYF
TRBJ1-2 | TRBD1 | NA | TRBV5-6 | TGTGCCAGCAGCTTAGACAGGGCCTATGGCTACACCTTC | CASSLDRAYGYTF
TRBJ2-2 | NA | NA | TRBV27 | TGTGCCAGCAGTTGGGCAGAGAACACCGGGGAGCTGTTTTTT | CASSWAENTGELFF
TRBJ2-7 | NA | NA | TRBV7-8 | TGTGCCAGCAGCTCTCTCGACAGATCCTACGAGCAGTACTTC | CASSSLDRSYEQYF
TRBJ2-1 | TRBD1 | NA | TRBV4-1 | TGCGCCAGCAGCCAAGAACTTGAGGGGGCGCTTAGAAATGAGCAGTTCTTC | CASSQELEGALRNEQFF
TRBJ2-7 | NA | NA | TRBV30 | TGTGCCTGGGGGGGTGGTCCCCTATTTGAGCGGGCCTCCTCTCTACTCTACGAGCAGTACTTC | CAWGGGPLFERASSLLYEQYF
TRBJ2-1 | TRBD2 | NA | TRBV7-3 | TGTGCCAGCAGCTTAGTAGCGGGAGTGAACAATGAGCAGTTCTTC | CASSLVAGVNNEQFF
TRBJ2-7 | TRBD2 | NA | TRBV7-9 | TGTGCCAGCAGCTCTAGCGGGTACGAGCAGTACTTC | CASSSSGYEQYF
TRBJ1-2 | TRBD1 | NA | TRBV6-5 | TGTGCCAGCAGCCGACAGGGAAGCTACACCTTC | CASSRQGSYTF
TRBJ1-5 | NA | NA | TRBV15 | TGTGCCACCAGCAGAGATCCACCGCGGGACGTTAGCAATCAGCCCCAGCATTTT | CATSRDPPRDVSNQPQHF
TRBJ1-4 | NA | NA | TRBV25-1 | TGTGCCAGCAGTGTTCCAGGGATTGAAAAACTGTTTTTT | CASSVPGIEKLFF
TRBJ2-7 | TRBD1 | NA | TRBV10-3 | TGTGCCATCAGTGTTGGGACAGGGGCCTACGAGCAGTACTTC | CAISVGTGAYEQYF
TRBJ1-1 | TRBD1 | NA | TRBV6-1 | TGTGCCAGCAGACCCCCCGGGACAGGGGGAACTGAAGCTTTCTTT | CASRPPGTGGTEAFF
TRBJ1-1 | NA | few | TRBV5-6 | TGTGCCAGCAGCCTAGGACTGGGGTCCATGAACACTGAAGCTTTCTTT | CASSLGLGSMNTEAFF
TRBJ1-1 | TRBD1 | NA | TRBV11-2 | TGTGCCAGCAGCTCGACAGGGGGCTACACTGAAGCTTTCTTT | CASSSTGGYTEAFF
TRBJ2-5 | TRBD2 | NA | TRBV5-1 | TGCGCCAGCATCTTTAGGGCGGGAGGGAACCTCCTGTACCAAGAGACCCAGTACTTC | CASIFRAGGNLLYQETQYF
TRBJ2-5 | NA | NA | TRBV5-4 | TGTGCCAGCAGCTTGCGTGGGGAGGAGACCCAGTACTTC | CASSLRGEETQYF
TRBJ1-5 | TRBD1 | NA | TRBV6-5 | TGTGCCAGCAGGGCGGACAGGGTTGGCAATCAGCCCCAGCATTTT | CASRADRVGNQPQHF
TRBJ2-3 | TRBD2 | NA | TRBV5-6 | TGTGCCAGCAGCTTGTTTTCTAGCGGGAGGTCGGATACGCAGTATTTT | CASSLFSSGRSDTQYF
TRBJ1-1 | TRBD1 | NA | TRBV27 | TGTGCCAGCAGTCCTCGACAGGGACCCACTGAAGCTTTCTTT | CASSPRQGPTEAFF
TRBJ2-5 | NA | NA | TRBV7-6 | TGTGCCAGCAGCTTGTCCAGGGAAGAGACCCAGTACTTC | CASSLSREETQYF
TRBJ1-2 | NA | once | TRBV7-3 | TGTGCCAGCAGCTTAACGTTCGGGGACTCAGAGTATGGCTACACCTTC | CASSLTFGDSEYGYTF
TRBJ1-2 | NA | NA | TRBV10-3 | TGTGCCATCGCCACCCCGGGCGGGTATGGCTACACCTTC | CAIATPGGYGYTF
TRBJ2-7 | TRBD2 | NA | TRBV2 | TGTGCCAGCAGTGATAGCGGGATCGGCTACGAGCAGTACTTC | CASSDSGIGYEQYF
TRBJ1-4 | TRBD1 | once | TRBV30 | TGTGCCTGGGGGGCAGGGGGGTCGGAAAAACTGTTTTTT | CAWGAGGSEKLFF
TRBJ1-2 | TRBD1 | NA | TRBV19 | TGTGCCAGTAGTACAACCGGACAGGGGATCCATGGCTACACCTTC | CASSTTGQGIHGYTF